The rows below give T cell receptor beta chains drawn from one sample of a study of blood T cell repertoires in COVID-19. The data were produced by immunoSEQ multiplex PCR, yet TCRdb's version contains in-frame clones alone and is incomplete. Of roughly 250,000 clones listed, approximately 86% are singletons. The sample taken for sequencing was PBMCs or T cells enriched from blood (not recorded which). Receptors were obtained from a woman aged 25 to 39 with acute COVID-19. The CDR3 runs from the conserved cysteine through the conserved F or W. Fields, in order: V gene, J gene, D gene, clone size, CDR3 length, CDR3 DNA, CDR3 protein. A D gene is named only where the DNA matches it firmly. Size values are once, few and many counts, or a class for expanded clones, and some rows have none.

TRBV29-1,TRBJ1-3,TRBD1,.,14,TGCAGCGTTGGGGACAGGGTATTGGGAAACACCATATATTTT,CSVGDRVLGNTIYF
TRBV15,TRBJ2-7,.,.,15,TGTGCCACCAGTGAAAGGACAGCGAATAACTACGAGCAGTACTTC,CATSERTANNYEQYF
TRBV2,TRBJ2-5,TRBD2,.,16,TGTGCCAGCAGTGAAGGACTAGCGGGGGGTCGGGAGACCCAGTACTTC,CASSEGLAGGRETQYF
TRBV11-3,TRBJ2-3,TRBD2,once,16,TGTGCCAGCAGCCCAGGGACTAGCGGGCACACAGATACGCAGTATTTT,CASSPGTSGHTDTQYF
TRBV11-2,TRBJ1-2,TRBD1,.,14,TGTGCCAGCAGCCTAGGACAGGGGGCCTCCGGCTACACCTTC,CASSLGQGASGYTF
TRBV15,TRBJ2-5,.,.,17,TGTGCCACCAGCAGAGAGATGGAGGGGGCGCGAAGAGAGACCCAGTACTTC,CATSREMEGARRETQYF
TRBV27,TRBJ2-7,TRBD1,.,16,TGTGCCAGCAGTTACCGCCGGGACAGGGATTCCTACGAGCAGTACTTC,CASSYRRDRDSYEQYF
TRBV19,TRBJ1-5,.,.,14,TGTGCCAGTAGTTCGACAGGAGGAAATCAGCCCCAGCATTTT,CASSSTGGNQPQHF
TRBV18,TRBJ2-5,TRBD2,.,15,TGTGCCAGCTCACCCCTCAGGACTAGTCACGAGACCCAGTACTTC,CASSPLRTSHETQYF
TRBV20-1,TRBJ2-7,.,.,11,TGCAGTGCCCCGGACAGCTACGAGCAGTACTTC,CSAPDSYEQYF
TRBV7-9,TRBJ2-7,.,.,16,TGTGCCAGCAGCCAGGACGGTACAGGGGAGGCCTACGAGCAGTACTTC,CASSQDGTGEAYEQYF
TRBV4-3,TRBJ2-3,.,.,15,TGCGCCAGCAGCCAAATTGCAGCGGAGTCAGATACGCAGTATTTT,CASSQIAAESDTQYF
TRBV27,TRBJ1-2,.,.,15,TGTGCCAGCAAGAGTACCAGGCCCCGGATCTATGGCTACACCTTC,CASKSTRPRIYGYTF
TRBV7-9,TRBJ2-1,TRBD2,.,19,TGTGCCAGCAGCCTCGGACTAGCGGGAGTCGTGGGTGGGAGCAATGAGCAGTTCTTC,CASSLGLAGVVGGSNEQFF
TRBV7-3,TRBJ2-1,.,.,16,TGTGCCAGCAGCTTAACCGGGGACTTTGGTTTGAATGAGCAGTTCTTC,CASSLTGDFGLNEQFF
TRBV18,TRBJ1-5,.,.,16,TGTGCCAGCTCACCACCGGGGCAGTCGGCCCCAACCCCCCAGCATTTT,CASSPPGQSAPTPQHF
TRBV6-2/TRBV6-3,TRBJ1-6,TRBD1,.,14,TGTGCCAGCAGTTACGACAGGGCAAATTCACCCCTCCACTTT,CASSYDRANSPLHF
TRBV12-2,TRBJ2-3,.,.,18,TGTGCAAGTCGCTTAAGAACTACGGCGGGAGGGCCGTCAGATACGCAGTATTTT,CASRLRTTAGGPSDTQYF
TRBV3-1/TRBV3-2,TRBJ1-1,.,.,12,TGTGCCAGCAGCCAATCAGGAAGTGAAGCTTTCTTT,CASSQSGSEAFF
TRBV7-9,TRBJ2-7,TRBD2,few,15,TGTGCCAGCAGTAGCGGGAGGAATCTCTCCTACGAGCAGTACTTC,CASSSGRNLSYEQYF
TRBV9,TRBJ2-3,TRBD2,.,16,TGTGCCAGCAGCTCACACCTAGCGGCGAGCACAGATACGCAGTATTTT,CASSSHLAASTDTQYF
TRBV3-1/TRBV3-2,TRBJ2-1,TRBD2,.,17,TGTGCCAGCAGCCAAGTAGCGGGGGGGCTTAGGTACAATGAGCAGTTCTTC,CASSQVAGGLRYNEQFF
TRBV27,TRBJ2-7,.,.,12,TGTGCCGTACGAACCGGGTCAGAAGCCGCGTACTTC,CAVRTGSEAAYF
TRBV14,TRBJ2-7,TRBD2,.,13,TGTGCCAGCAGCCCGAGCGGGGGGCTGGTGCAGTACTTC,CASSPSGGLVQYF
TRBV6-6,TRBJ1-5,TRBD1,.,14,TGTGCCAGCAGTGGGGACAGGGGATACCAGCCCCAGCATTTT,CASSGDRGYQPQHF
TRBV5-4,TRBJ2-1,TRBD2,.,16,TGTGCCAGCAGCTTCCTAGCACTAGCGGGAGTGGGTGAGCAGTTCTTC,CASSFLALAGVGEQFF
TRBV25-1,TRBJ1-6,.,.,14,TGTGCCAGCAGTCCGAGGGTCTCTAATTCACCCCTCCACTTT,CASSPRVSNSPLHF
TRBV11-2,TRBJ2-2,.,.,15,TGTGCCAGCAGCTTACAGGACACCTACACCGGGGAGCTGTTTTTT,CASSLQDTYTGELFF
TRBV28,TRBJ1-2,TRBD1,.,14,TGTGCCAGCAGAGGACCCGGACAGGGCTATGGCTACACCTTC,CASRGPGQGYGYTF